The source of this T cell receptor (beta chain) is a study of human T cells and chemical hapten exposure. About the study: Per-sample variation in TCR yield stemmed mainly from small pooled library volume differences.

The V end was cut by 2 bases, the J end by 7 bases, with 9 bases between. The CDR3 contains 13 residues. Looked up from germline, CDR1 is MNHNS and CDR2 is SASEGT. Time point meaning: healthy volunteer bleed at 2 weeks. The study extracted total RNA from unfractionated whole blood. Study-wide findings and caveats: TCRs at a frequency above 1 in 1000 stayed unchanged with DPC sensitization.

With respect to this clonotype: Its cognate antigen is unknown.

The study's library attached unique molecular identifiers to single cDNA molecules. Using its own MiXCR run on the RACE reads, TCRdb lists one record per CDR3 protein. The table has just over 90,000 distinct CDR3 sequences, approximately 8.2% seen once. Source material: whole blood. The source is a female donor in good health. Some clones in this sample may be carry-over from other donors' samples. This chain connects TRBV6-1 to TRBJ2-1; D gene ambiguous. The DNA for the CDR3 is TGTGCCAGCAGTGAAAGGTTAGGGAATGAGCAGTTCTTC. Translation: CASSERLGNEQFF.